This TCR beta chain was obtained from a study of blood T cell repertoires in COVID-19. Profiled with immunoSEQ multiplex PCR; TCRdb holds only in-frame clones, not every one. There are about 210,000 clones in the sample; 80% occur only once, and 9.5% to 15% lies in the top ten. From germline, CDR1 is SEHNR and CDR2 FQNEAQ (reference sequence). This CDR3 is built from 14 residues. V shed 4 bases, J shed 5 bases, and the junction held 7 bases outside the gene matches. V usage is TRBV7-9 and J usage is TRBJ2-5; 7 bases fit TRBD2. The sequenced sample consisted of peripheral blood. The TCR comes from a human donor in a cohort sampled during active COVID-19. CDR3 in amino acids: CASSSSGKGETQYF. In DNA, the CDR3 is TGTGCCAGCAGCTCGAGCGGGAAGGGGGAGACCCAGTACTTC. Full variable domain (rest looked up from reference TRBV7-9 and TRBJ2-5): DTGVSQNPRHKITKRGQNVTFRCDPISEHNRLYWYRQTLGQGPEFLTYFQNEAQLEKSRLLSDRFSAERPKGSFSTLEIQRTEQGDSAMYLCASSSSGKGETQYFGPGTRLLVL.